What follows are 16 T cell receptor beta chains derived from one specimen sequenced in a study of early T cells in non-severe SARS-CoV-2 infection. TCRdb used MiXCR to reprocess the 5' RACE reads, holding one entry per CDR3 protein. The repertoire consists of 65,000 to 95,000 distinct CDR3 sequences, with around 10% occurring once and the leading ten covering about 14%. Specimen: whole blood, collected at baseline. The receptors originated from an adult who was a healthcare worker with PCR-confirmed SARS-CoV-2 infection or an uninfected control (not recorded which). The donor label of this sample is uncertain.

The V gene is TRBV6-5, the J gene TRBJ1-6; D remains unclear. The CDR3 loop spans 17 amino acids. Trimming cost V 0 bases and J 9 bases, with 18 bases left between them. Germline-derived CDR1 and CDR2 are MNHEY and SVGAGI. The CDR3, as DNA: TGTGCCAGCAGTTACTCGAGTAATGTCGTCTTGTTTTCACCCCTCCACTTT. It encodes CASSYSSNVVLFSPLHF.

This chain connects TRBV12-3 or TRBV12-4 to TRBJ2-5, with 9 bases matching TRBD2. This CDR3 has 15 amino acids. The V and J ends lost 6 bases and 5 bases, in that order; junction bases with no gene match: 10. The CDR3 reads CASRPISGGSETQYF. In DNA form, the CDR3 reads TGTGCCAGCAGACCTATTAGCGGGGGCAGCGAGACCCAGTACTTC.

This clonotype was picked up many times. The rearrangement joins TRBV12-3 or TRBV12-4 to TRBJ1-2, with a tentative D call TRBD1 (6 bases). The CDR3 spans 15 residues. The V and J ends lost 5 bases and 4 bases respectively, with 17 bases between them. CDR3 nucleotide sequence: TGTGCCAGCAGTCGACCGGGGGGGGCTGGCTATGGCTACACCTTC. Translation gives CASSRPGGAGYGYTF.

V is TRBV3-1 and J is TRBJ2-5; D gene uncertain. The CDR3 loop spans 14 amino acids. The V gene lost 1 base and the J gene lost 5 bases, with 11 bases spanning the gap. CDR1 and CDR2 (germline): LGHDT, YNNKEL (reference sequence). CDR3 coding DNA: TGTGCCAGCAGCCAAGTATCCAGTATGGAGACCCAGTACTTC. Protein product: CASSQVSSMETQYF.

This clonotype occurred a few times. The rearrangement uses TRBV6-2 or TRBV6-3 and TRBJ2-7, with 7 bases matching TRBD2. Germline CDR1 is MNHEY and CDR2 is SVGEGT. This CDR3 comprises 14 residues. V gave up 7 bases and J gave up 2 bases; unmatched junction bases: 8. The CDR3 bases are TGTGCCAGCACAGCCAGCGGGGCCGCCTACGAGCAGTACTTC. Protein: CASTASGAAYEQYF.

V usage is TRBV2 and J usage is TRBJ1-2; 7 bases agree with TRBD1. Germline V gives CDR1 SNHLY, CDR2 FYNNEI. The J segment lost 3 bases and the V segment lost 5 bases, leaving 3 bases of the junction unmatched. The CDR3 is 13 amino acids. CDR3 DNA: TGTGCCAGCAGTACCGGGACAGACTATGGCTACACCTTC. Protein product: CASSTGTDYGYTF.

V gene TRBV7-2 combines with J gene TRBJ2-1; no definite D call. The V gene lost 5 bases and the J gene lost 0 bases, with 5 bases spanning the gap. The CDR3 sequence is 13 residues long. Germline V gene lookup returns CDR1 SGHTA and CDR2 FQGNSA. The CDR3 sequence is CASSRGSYNEQFF. The CDR3 nucleotides read TGTGCCAGCAGCCGCGGCTCCTACAATGAGCAGTTCTTC.

This rearrangement joins TRBV7-2 to TRBJ2-2; TRBD1 aligns across 8 bases. The V gene's germline CDR1 is SGHTA and CDR2 FQGNSA. The CDR3 has 18 amino acids. V lost 4 bases, J lost 3 bases, and 13 bases stayed unmatched. The CDR3 DNA reads TGTGCCAGCAGCTCCCCCTCGAGGGGGACAGGATACACCGGGGAGCTGTTTTTT. Translation: CASSSPSRGTGYTGELFF.

Ten or more counts support this clonotype. The gene calls are TRBV7-2 and TRBJ1-6, with a weak D call TRBD1 (6 bases). CDR1 is SGHTA, CDR2 FQGNSA, per germline. CDR3 size: 15 residues. Trimming removed 5 bases at V and 10 bases at J, with 18 bases between. The CDR3 bases are TGTGCCAGCAGCCCAGGGACACAGGGCCGATCACCCCTCCACTTT. Translating gives CASSPGTQGRSPLHF.

This rearrangement joins TRBV1 to TRBJ2-7. TRBV1 is a documented pseudogene. CDR3 length equals 9 residues. The CDR3 region has the DNA TGCACCATCTCGACCCCGTGGGACTTC. It is translated as CTISTPWDF.

In this sample, this clonotype turned up a few times. The rearrangement joins TRBV7-3 to TRBJ2-3; D might be TRBD2 (6 bases). The V gene's germline CDR1 is SGHTA and CDR2 FQGTGA. V was shortened by 3 bases and J by 4 bases, with 14 bases between the two germline ends. The CDR3 spans 15 residues. In nucleotides, the CDR3 is TGTGCCAGCAGCTTTACTGCGGGACCCGCAGATACGCAGTATTTT. Residues: CASSFTAGPADTQYF.

This sequence joins TRBV7-6 and TRBJ2-3; TRBD1 is a possible D gene (5 bases). V was cut by 5 bases and J by 6 bases, with 21 bases left in between. The CDR3 totals 16 residues. Per germline, CDR1 SGHVS and CDR2 FNYEAQ. The CDR3 reads CASSRAREGATDTQYF. In DNA form, the CDR3 reads TGTGCCAGCAGCCGGGCCAGGGAAGGGGCAACGGATACGCAGTATTTT.

This clonotype was seen ten or more times. This chain connects TRBV20-1 to TRBJ2-1, with TRBD2 matching over 8 bases. This CDR3 has 17 residues. V shed 3 bases, J shed 0 bases, and the junction held 10 bases outside the gene matches. CDR1 DFQATT and CDR2 SNEGSKA come from the germline V gene (reference sequence). The DNA for the CDR3 is TGCAGTGCTAGTAAAGCGGGGGTGGAATTCTCCTACAATGAGCAGTTCTTC. Amino acids: CSASKAGVEFSYNEQFF.

The J gene is TRBJ2-2, the V gene TRBV7-3; 9 bases line up with TRBD1. The J segment lost 5 bases and the V segment lost 3 bases, leaving 10 bases of the junction unmatched. This CDR3 region has 17 residues. The germline V gene encodes CDR1 SGHTA and CDR2 FQGTGA. The CDR3 bases are TGTGCCAGCAGCTTGAGCCCGGGACAGGGTAGAACCGGGGAGCTGTTTTTT. It encodes CASSLSPGQGRTGELFF.

This clonotype appeared a few times. The chain has TRBV5-8 and TRBJ2-3, with 9 nucleotides matching TRBD2. The CDR3 length is 16 residues. V was clipped by 0 bases and J by 4 bases; unmatched bases: 6. Germline CDR1 SGHTS, CDR2 YDEGEE. The CDR3, as DNA: TGTGCCAGCAGCTTGGGACCAGCGGGGGGCGCAGATACGCAGTATTTT. This codes for CASSLGPAGGADTQYF.

This clonotype was counted at least ten times. The V call is TRBV12-3 or TRBV12-4, the J call TRBJ2-5; 12 bases are shared with TRBD1. V lost 5 bases to trimming and J lost 10 bases; unmatched junction nucleotides: 8. The CDR3 consists of 14 residues. The CDR3 DNA is TGTGCCAGCAGTGCCGGGACAGGGGGCGAAGACCAGTACTTC. Amino acid sequence: CASSAGTGGEDQYF.